The present TCR beta chain was sequenced within a study of T cell responses to AZD1222 COVID-19 vaccine. On this clone: The antigen remains unidentified.

Findings and caveats of the study: When two AZD1222 doses had been given, Spike-specific TCR breadth and depth rose. Donors, mostly white British, included more females; clonal diversity was possibly underestimated.

Samples with a second dose at about 4 or about 12 weeks were pooled together. Assay used: immunoSEQ multiplex PCR; TCRdb lists only in-frame clones, some missing. Of about 120,000 clones listed, more than 75% were seen once; the top ten hold 3.5%. Trimming stripped 8 bases from V and 4 bases from J, with 11 bases between. The CDR3 has 12 residues. The germline gives CDR1 SNHLY, CDR2 FYNNEI. This TCR derives from an adult who received the AZD1222 COVID-19 vaccine. The sequenced sample was peripheral blood, obtained 28 days after the second AZD1222 dose. V gene TRBV2 combines with J gene TRBJ1-2; TRBD1 is a possible D gene (5 bases). The chain's CDR3 is CASGRDAYGYTF. CDR3 nucleotides: TGTGCCAGCGGCCGGGACGCCTATGGCTACACCTTC.